This TCR beta chain was observed in a study of cytomegalovirus exposure and HLA in healthy donors. Overall study results and limits: Later, an analysis found that common viral pathogens appeared to be linked with several of the most significant clusters. Previous analysis showed most TCR beta V segments were productive about 90% or about 30% of the time. Likely technical artifact: a cluster of highly shared sequence variants.

As to this clone: Its target is not known.

V lost 5 bases, J lost 1 base, and 5 bases stayed unmatched. Germline values: CDR1 KGHSH, CDR2 LQKENI. The CDR3 length is 16 residues. 60 Vbeta and 13 Jbeta primers were used in PCR. Data came from immunoSEQ multiplex PCR; TCRdb stores just in-frame clones and leaves some out. The data show 150,000 to 200,000 clones, approximately 80% seen once. The chain links TRBV18 to TRBJ2-2, with TRBD1 matching over 9 bases. This TCR was recovered from a man aged 30 to 45 in good health and CMV-seropositive. Sequences were obtained from PBMCs. The CDR3 DNA reads as TGTGCCAGCTCATCCGGGACAGGGAAGAACACCGGGGAGCTGTTTTTT. This translates into CASSSGTGKNTGELFF. Variable domain in full (rest from reference TRBV18 and TRBJ2-2): NAGVMQNPRHLVRRRGQEARLRCSPMKGHSHVYWYRQLPEEGLKFMVYLQKENIIDESGMPKERFSAEFPKEGPSILRIQQVVRGDSAAYFCASSSGTGKNTGELFFGEGSRLTVL.